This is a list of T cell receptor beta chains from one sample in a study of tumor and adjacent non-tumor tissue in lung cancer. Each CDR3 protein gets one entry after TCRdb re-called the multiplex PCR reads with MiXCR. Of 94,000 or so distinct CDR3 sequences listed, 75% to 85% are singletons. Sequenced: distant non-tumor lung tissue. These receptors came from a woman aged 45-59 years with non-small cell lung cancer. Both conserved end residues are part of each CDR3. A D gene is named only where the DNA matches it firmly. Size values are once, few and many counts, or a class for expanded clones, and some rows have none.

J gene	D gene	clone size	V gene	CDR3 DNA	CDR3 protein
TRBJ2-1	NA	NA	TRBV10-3	TGTGCCACCCTGGGGGCTGACAGACACAATGAGCAGTTCTTC	CATLGADRHNEQFF
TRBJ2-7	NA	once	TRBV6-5	TGTGCCAGCAGTTCGGAGATCAGGGGACGCCCCTTCGAGCAGTACTTC	CASSSEIRGRPFEQYF
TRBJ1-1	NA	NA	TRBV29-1	TGCAGTGTTGAAGGGACCCCGACCGCTTTAGATGCTGAAGTTTTCTTT	CSVEGTPTALDAEVFF
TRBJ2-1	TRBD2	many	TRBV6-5	TGTGCCGGCAGGCGCGCCTCGGGGCGGGGGGGGGACAATGAGCAGTTCTTC	CAGRRASGRGGDNEQFF
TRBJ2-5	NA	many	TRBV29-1	TGCAGCGTTGAAACGGCCTTACGTCAAGAGACCCAGTACTTC	CSVETALRQETQYF
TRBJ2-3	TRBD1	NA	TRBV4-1	TGCGCCAGCAGCCAAGATGGGCAGGGGACAGATATGCAATATTTT	CASSQDGQGTDMQYF
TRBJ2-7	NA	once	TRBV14	TGTGCCAGCTGCCAAGATGGGCGGGTAGCCAAGATGGCGACCTACGAGCAGTACTTC	CASCQDGRVAKMATYEQYF
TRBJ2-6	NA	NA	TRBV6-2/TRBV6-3	TGTTCCAGCAGTCAATCAGGAGCTTTCTCTGGGGCCAACGTCCTGACTTTC	CSSSQSGAFSGANVLTF
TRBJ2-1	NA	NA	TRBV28	TGTGCCAGCAGGGGCATGGCTCAAAGCTCCTACAATGGGCAGTTCTTC	CASRGMAQSSYNGQFF
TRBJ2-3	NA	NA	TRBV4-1	TGTGCCAGCAGCCAAGATGGGCAGGGCACAGATACGCAGTGTTTT	CASSQDGQGTDTQCF
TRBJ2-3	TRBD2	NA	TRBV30	TGTGCCTGGAGTATAAATGGACTAGTAACAGATACGCAGTATTTT	CAWSINGLVTDTQYF
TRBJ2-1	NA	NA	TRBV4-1	TGCGCCAGCAGTCCGAGTGGTAGCGTGATCACTGAGCAGTTCTTC	CASSPSGSVITEQFF
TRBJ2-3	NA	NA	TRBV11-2	TGTGCCAGCAACTTAGATCGGGCAGGTACGCGGTATTTT	CASNLDRAGTRYF
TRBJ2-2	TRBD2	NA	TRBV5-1	TGCGCCAGCAGCCTTCCAGCGGGGCGATTAACCGGGGAGCTGTTTTTT	CASSLPAGRLTGELFF
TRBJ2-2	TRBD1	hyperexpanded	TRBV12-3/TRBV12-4	TGTGCCAGCAGTTTAGGGACAGGGACAAACACCGGGGAGCTGTTTTTT	CASSLGTGTNTGELFF
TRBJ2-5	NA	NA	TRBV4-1	TGCGCCATCAGCCAAGCGCAGGGCCCACAAGGGACCCAGTACTTC	CAISQAQGPQGTQYF
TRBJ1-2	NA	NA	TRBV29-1	TGCAACGTTGAGCCCCCCGCGGGAAAAGGGGAGAAAGAATGGGACTACACCTTC	CNVEPPAGKGEKEWDYTF
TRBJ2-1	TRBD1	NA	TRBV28	TGTGTCAGCGTCGACAGGGGGCATCGCAATGAGCAGTTCTTC	CVSVDRGHRNEQFF
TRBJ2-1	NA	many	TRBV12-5	TGTGCTAGTGGTCCGGGAAGCAGGGGTGGGAATGAGCAGTTCTTC	CASGPGSRGGNEQFF
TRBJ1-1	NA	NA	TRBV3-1	TGTGCCAGCAGCCAAGCGGGGGTCCCTGAAGCTTTCTTT	CASSQAGVPEAFF
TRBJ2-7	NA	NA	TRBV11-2	TGTGCAAGCTGCCTGACGGACAATGCCTACGAGCAGTACTTC	CASCLTDNAYEQYF
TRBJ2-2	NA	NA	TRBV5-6	TGTGCCAGCAGCTTGGACCCGGGACCGGGAAGAACCAGGGAGCTGTTTTTT	CASSLDPGPGRTRELFF
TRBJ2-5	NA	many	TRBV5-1	TGCGCCAGCAGCTTGGAGGGCCAAGAGACCCAGTACTTC	CASSLEGQETQYF
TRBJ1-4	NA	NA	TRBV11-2	TGTGGCAGCTGGGATCCGTATAAGGAAAAACCGTTTTTT	CGSWDPYKEKPFF
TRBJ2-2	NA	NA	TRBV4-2	TGTGCCAGCGCCCTTAAGAGGAACACCGGGGAGCTGTTTTTC	CASALKRNTGELFF
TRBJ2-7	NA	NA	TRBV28	TGTGCCAGCAGTTTACGCCTACAGGGTGGCTACGAGCAGTGCTTC	CASSLRLQGGYEQCF
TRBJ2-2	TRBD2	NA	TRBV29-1	TGTAGCGGTGGACTAGCGGACATCGGGGAGCTGTTTTTT	CSGGLADIGELFF
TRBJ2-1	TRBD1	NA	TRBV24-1	TGTGCCACCAGTGAGCTCGGGACAGGGAGCAATGAGCAGTTCTTC	CATSELGTGSNEQFF
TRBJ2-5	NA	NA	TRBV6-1	TGTGCCAACAGTATTCAGCTTCAAGAGACCCAGTACTTC	CANSIQLQETQYF
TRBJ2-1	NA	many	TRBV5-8	TGTGCCAGCAGCTTGGAGGTACTAGTTGATGAAAATGAGCAGTTCTTC	CASSLEVLVDENEQFF
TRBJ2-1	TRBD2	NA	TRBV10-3	TGTGCCACCGGGACTAGCGAAAATGAGCAGTTCTTC	CATGTSENEQFF
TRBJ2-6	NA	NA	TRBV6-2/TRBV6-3	TGTGCCAGCACGCCCGACAGGGCCAACGTCCTGACTTTC	CASTPDRANVLTF
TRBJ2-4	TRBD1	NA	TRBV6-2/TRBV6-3	TGTGTCAGCAGAAACCCGGGACAGGAGGACACTCAATACTTC	CVSRNPGQEDTQYF
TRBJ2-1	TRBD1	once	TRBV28	TGTGCCAGCAGAACCACAGGGGAGCCTTATTACAATGAGCAGTTCTTC	CASRTTGEPYYNEQFF
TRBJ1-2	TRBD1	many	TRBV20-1	TGCAGTGCAAGGGACAGTTTTAACTATGGCTACACCTTC	CSARDSFNYGYTF
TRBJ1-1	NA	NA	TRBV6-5	TGTGCCAGCAGCACGACCTCAGGGTCGTGGGTTTTCTTT	CASSTTSGSWVFF
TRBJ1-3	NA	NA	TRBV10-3	TGTGCCATCAGTGAGTCCGGTGGGAGATTTAATTATGGAAACACCATATATTTT	CAISESGGRFNYGNTIYF
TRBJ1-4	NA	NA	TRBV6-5	TGTGCCAGCAGATACTGGTCAGGGGAAAAACTGTTTTTC	CASRYWSGEKLFF
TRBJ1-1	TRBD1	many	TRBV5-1	TGCGCCAGCAGGGGACAGGGCAGGGCTGAAGCTTTCTTT	CASRGQGRAEAFF
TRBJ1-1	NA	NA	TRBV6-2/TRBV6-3	TGTGTCAACAGTTACTCGAGTGACAGGATCGCTTTCTTT	CVNSYSSDRIAFF
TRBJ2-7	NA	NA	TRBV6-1	TGTGACAGCAGTACCCCACTCCCTTTTCGCTTC	CDSSTPLPFRF